Listed below are T cell receptor beta chains from one sample, sequenced in a study of T-cell memory formation after mild COVID-19. MiXCR, run by TCRdb on the 5' RACE reads, gives a single entry per CDR3 protein. The sample records about 110,000 distinct CDR3 sequences, approximately 13% being singletons. Sample: PBMCs or a T cell subset sorted from them (not recorded which). These TCRs come from an adult woman who had mild COVID-19 (a few samples of this study predate the infection). Cell type and time point are not known. The CDR3 runs from the conserved cysteine through the conserved F or W.

V: TRBV10-3
CDR3: CAISSGTGSYNEQFF

V: TRBV5-1
CDR3: CASTRLEEPGETQYF

V: TRBV7-9
CDR3: CGTLVSNEQFF

V: TRBV4-1
CDR3: CASSQARDRGNTGELFF

V: TRBV6-6
CDR3: CASSPTLAGYEQYF

V: TRBV4-2
CDR3: CASSRSRGEGGEQYF

V: TRBV7-9
CDR3: CASLQGNEQFF

V: TRBV20-1
CDR3: CSARGASYEQYF

V: TRBV24-1
CDR3: CATSDLPGTSGSKVETQYF

V: TRBV12-3/TRBV12-4
CDR3: CASSFPGGRPFF

V: TRBV12-3/TRBV12-4
CDR3: CASSFGLAVNEQFF

V: TRBV13
CDR3: CASSLGRGGGYEQYF

V: TRBV7-9
CDR3: CASSIGTGESGELFF

V: TRBV7-6
CDR3: CASSPDSIWEQYF

V: TRBV27
CDR3: CASRTVNTGELFF

V: TRBV27
CDR3: CASSLSPTGGSNPTYSYEQYF

V: TRBV9
CDR3: CASSVGELTLPADTQYF

V: TRBV7-2
CDR3: CASSQGQGLYEQYF

V: TRBV5-1
CDR3: CASSLGGLPYEQYF

V: TRBV7-9
CDR3: CASSLVLNTGELFF

V: TRBV5-8
CDR3: CASSRDRGTSGTDTQYF

V: TRBV11-3
CDR3: CASSPRGTQGGEIYEQYF

V: TRBV15
CDR3: CATSRDPAGDEQYF

V: TRBV12-5
CDR3: CASGSEGFGEAFF

V: TRBV29-1
CDR3: CSVVEAGDSKSYNEQFF

V: TRBV7-2
CDR3: CASSSPSGLASHEQFF

V: TRBV25-1
CDR3: CASTEGGIYEQYF

V: TRBV9
CDR3: CASGRGRTWVSYEQYF

V: TRBV5-6
CDR3: CASSPTVMSGNTIYF